This TCR beta chain is from a study of blood T cells in healthy people across ages. Study outcomes and limitations: Naive CD4+ cells and diversity were both higher in long-lived donors than in aged donors. Diversity estimates from one million T cells were considered underestimates.

For this clonotype: What it recognizes is unknown.

Germline V gene lookup returns CDR1 DFQATT and CDR2 SNEGSKA (reference sequence). The CDR3 sequence is 15 residues long. V dropped 3 bases and J dropped 3; count of bases not matched to a gene: 10. The authors ran a second PCR of roughly 6 to 12 cycles using a sample-barcoded 5' primer and a J-beta primer mix. Samples each returned at least 3 million CDR3-containing paired-end reads. TCRdb reprocessed the 5' RACE reads via MiXCR and lists one record per CDR3 protein. The table includes some 1.8 million distinct CDR3 sequences, more than 35% detected once. Sequencing was done on a sample of blood. J is TRBJ1-1 and V is TRBV20-1; 7 nucleotides align to TRBD1. This TCR came from a human donor in good health. The CDR3 spells CSARGDDRADTEAFF. In nucleotides, the CDR3 is TGCAGTGCTAGGGGAGATGACAGGGCGGACACTGAAGCTTTCTTT.